This TCR beta chain was obtained from a study of OX40 agonist ivuxolimab in advanced cancers. This CDR3 has 14 amino acids. CDR1 and CDR2 (germline): SEHNR, FQNEAQ (reference sequence). V trimming: 5 bases; J trimming: 3 bases; junction bases outside the gene matches: 6. Method: immunoSEQ multiplex PCR; TCRdb's copy keeps in-frame clones and lacks some. The sample holds roughly 63,000 clones, about 91% seen once. The chain couples TRBV7-9 to TRBJ1-1, with TRBD1 matching over 7 bases. The sample in question was CD4+ or CD8+ T cells sorted from blood, obtained in a trial of the OX40 agonist ivuxolimab. This clonotype was obtained from an adult with an advanced solid tumor such as melanoma, head and neck, liver or kidney cancer. The chain's CDR3 is CASSGGTVDTEAFF. In DNA, the CDR3 is TGTGCCAGCAGCGGCGGGACAGTCGACACTGAAGCTTTCTTT.